This T cell receptor (beta chain) was retrieved from a study of long-term antiretroviral therapy in people with HIV. The germline gives CDR1 SGHNT, CDR2 YYREEE (reference sequence). The CDR3 runs to 13 residues. Trimming removed 4 bases at V and 2 bases at J, with 9 bases between. immunoSEQ v3.0 was run at survey level. Method: immunoSEQ multiplex PCR; TCRdb's copy keeps in-frame clones and lacks some. Among 23,000 or so clones listed, around 79% were seen once. In each sample, roughly 0.9-10 million cryopreserved PBMC were present before DNA extraction. Of note for this clone: What it recognizes is unknown.

Study-level results: Diversity rose after ART but stayed below transplant donor controls.

The rearrangement links TRBV5-4 to TRBJ2-5; TRBD1 might be the D (6 bases). The receptor was isolated from a man aged 25-45 years with HIV. Material: unsorted PBMCs, obtained 2.1 years after starting antiretroviral therapy. The CDR3 DNA follows: TGTGCCAGCAGCCGTGACAGGCAAGAGACCCAGTACTTC. Translating gives CASSRDRQETQYF.